This TCR beta chain came from a study of cytomegalovirus exposure and HLA in healthy donors. With 60 Vbeta and 13 Jbeta primers, the PCR was carried out. Method: immunoSEQ multiplex PCR; TCRdb's copy keeps in-frame clones and lacks some. Recorded here are 120,000 to 150,000 clones; the top ten clones represent roughly 1.6%. Notes on this clone: Its specificity is not known.

The study's findings and limits: In a later analysis, TCR beta V- and J-gene trimming showed a link to a missense DCLRE1C variant. Several of the most significant clusters were apparently associated with common viral pathogens in a later analysis. The authors listed around 150 TCR beta chains as cytomegalovirus-associated.

V shed 0 bases and J 6 bases; nucleotides not matched to a gene: 2. In germline, CDR1 is SGHRS, CDR2 YFSETQ. This CDR3 has 13 residues. The sequenced material came from PBMCs. The TCR comes from a woman aged 50 to 65 in good health and CMV-seronegative. The chain has TRBV5-1 and TRBJ1-2; 7 bases align to TRBD1. CDR3 coding DNA: TGCGCCAGCAGCTTGGGACAGGGAAATGGCTACACCTTC. This encodes CASSLGQGNGYTF. The variable domain in full, with the rest retrieved from reference TRBV5-1 and TRBJ1-2, is KAGVTQTPRYLIKTRGQQVTLSCSPISGHRSVSWYQQTPGQGLQFLFEYFSETQRNKGNFPGRFSGRQFSNSRSEMNVSTLELGDSALYLCASSLGQGNGYTFGSGTRLTVV.